The 3 T cell receptor beta chains below all came from one sample that was sequenced in a study of blood T cell repertoires in COVID-19. The method was immunoSEQ multiplex PCR; TCRdb's version includes in-frame clones alone and lacks a portion of them. The repertoire has some 400,000 clones, around 87% of them found once; the top ten carry about 2.3%. Material for sequencing was peripheral blood. The receptor source for this set is a woman in her sixties with COVID-19, enrolled during active disease.

The chain couples TRBV7-3 to TRBJ2-1; 14 bases are shared with TRBD2. Germline lookup yields CDR1 SGHTA and CDR2 FQGTGA. The CDR3 spans 18 residues. The V gene end was trimmed by 1 base and the J gene end by 6 bases; junction bases not matched to a gene: 8. CDR3 DNA: TGTGCCAGCAGCTTAAGACTAGCGGGGGGGCCTTCGGGCAATGAGCAGTTCTTC. It encodes CASSLRLAGGPSGNEQFF.

This clone came up a few times. V is TRBV5-6 and J is TRBJ1-1; 7 bases line up with TRBD1. V dropped 4 bases and J dropped 0; count of bases not matched to a gene: 12. The CDR3 sequence is 17 residues long. Germline V gene data show CDR1 as SGHDT and CDR2 as YYEEEE. The DNA of the CDR3 is TGTGCCAGCAGCCTAAAGGGACAGCCTAGGATGAACACTGAAGCTTTCTTT. It yields the protein CASSLKGQPRMNTEAFF. The whole variable domain, filled in from reference TRBV5-6 and TRBJ1-1, reads DAGVTQSPTHLIKTRGQQVTLRCSPKSGHDTVSWYQQALGQGPQFIFQYYEEEERQRGNFPDRFSGHQFPNYSSELNVNALLLGDSALYLCASSLKGQPRMNTEAFFGQGTRLTVV.

The genes are TRBV5-8 and TRBJ1-6, with TRBD1 as a possible D gene (6 bases). V was shortened by 2 bases and J by 9 bases, with 12 bases between the two germline ends. Per the germline V gene, CDR1 is SGHTS and CDR2 is YDEGEE. There are 14 residues in the CDR3. CDR3 sequence: CASSFGGGVSPLHF. CDR3 nucleotide sequence: TGTGCCAGCAGCTTTGGGGGGGGCGTTTCACCCCTCCACTTT.